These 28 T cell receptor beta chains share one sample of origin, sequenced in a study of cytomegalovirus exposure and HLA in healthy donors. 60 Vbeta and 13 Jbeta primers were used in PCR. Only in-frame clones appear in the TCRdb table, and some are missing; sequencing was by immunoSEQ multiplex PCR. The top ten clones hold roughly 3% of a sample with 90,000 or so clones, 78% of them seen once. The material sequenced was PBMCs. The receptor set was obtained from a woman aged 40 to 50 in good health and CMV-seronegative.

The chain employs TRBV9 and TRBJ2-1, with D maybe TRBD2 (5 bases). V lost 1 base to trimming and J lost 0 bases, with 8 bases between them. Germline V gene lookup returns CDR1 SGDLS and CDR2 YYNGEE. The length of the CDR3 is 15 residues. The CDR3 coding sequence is TGTGCCAGCAGCGTACAGCGGAGCTCCTACAATGAGCAGTTCTTC. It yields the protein CASSVQRSSYNEQFF. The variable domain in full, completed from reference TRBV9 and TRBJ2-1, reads DSGVTQTPKHLITATGQRVTLRCSPRSGDLSVYWYQQSLDQGLQFLIQYYNGEERAKGNILERFSAQQFPDLHSELNLSSLELGDSALYFCASSVQRSSYNEQFFGPGTRLTVL.

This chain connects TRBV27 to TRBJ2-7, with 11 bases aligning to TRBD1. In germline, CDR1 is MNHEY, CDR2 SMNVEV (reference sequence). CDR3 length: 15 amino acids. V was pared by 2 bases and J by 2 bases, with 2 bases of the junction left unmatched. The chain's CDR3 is CASSLGTGGTYEQYF. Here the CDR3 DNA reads TGTGCCAGCAGTTTAGGGACAGGGGGTACCTACGAGCAGTACTTC.

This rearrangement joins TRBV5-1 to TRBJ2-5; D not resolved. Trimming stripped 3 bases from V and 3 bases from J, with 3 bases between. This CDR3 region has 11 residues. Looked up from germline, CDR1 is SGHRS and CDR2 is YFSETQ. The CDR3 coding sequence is TGCGCCAGCAGCTCCAAAGAGACCCAGTACTTC. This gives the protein CASSSKETQYF.

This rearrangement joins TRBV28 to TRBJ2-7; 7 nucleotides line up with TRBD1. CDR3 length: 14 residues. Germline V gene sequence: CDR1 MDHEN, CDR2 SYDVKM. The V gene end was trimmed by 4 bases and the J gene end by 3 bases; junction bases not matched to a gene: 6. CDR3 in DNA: TGTGCCAGCAGTTCGCCGGGACAGCTCTACGAGCAGTACTTC. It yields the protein CASSSPGQLYEQYF.

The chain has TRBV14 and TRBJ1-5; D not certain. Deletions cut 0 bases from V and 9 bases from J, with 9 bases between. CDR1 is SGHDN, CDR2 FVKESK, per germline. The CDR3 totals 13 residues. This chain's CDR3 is CASSQDAPSPQHF. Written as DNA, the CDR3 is TGTGCCAGCAGCCAAGATGCGCCTTCGCCCCAGCATTTT.

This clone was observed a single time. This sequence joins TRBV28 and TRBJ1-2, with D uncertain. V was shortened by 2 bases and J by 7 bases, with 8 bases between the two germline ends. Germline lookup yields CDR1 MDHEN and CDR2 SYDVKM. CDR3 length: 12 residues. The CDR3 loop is CASSLVQAGYTF. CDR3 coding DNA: TGTGCCAGCAGTTTAGTCCAGGCTGGCTACACCTTC.

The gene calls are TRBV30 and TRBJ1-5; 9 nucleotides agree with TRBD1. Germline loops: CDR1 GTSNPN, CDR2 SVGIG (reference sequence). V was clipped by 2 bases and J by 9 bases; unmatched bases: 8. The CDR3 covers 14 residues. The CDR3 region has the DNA TGTGCCTGGAGTCCAGGGACAGGGAAATCGCCCCAGCATTTT. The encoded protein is CAWSPGTGKSPQHF.

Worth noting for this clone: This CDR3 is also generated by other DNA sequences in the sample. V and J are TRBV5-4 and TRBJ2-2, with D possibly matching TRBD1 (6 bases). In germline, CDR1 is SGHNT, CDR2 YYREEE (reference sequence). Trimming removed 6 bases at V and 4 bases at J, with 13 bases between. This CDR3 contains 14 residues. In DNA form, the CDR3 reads TGTGCCAGCACCCAGGACAGACTCACCGGGGAGCTGTTTTTT. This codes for CASTQDRLTGELFF.

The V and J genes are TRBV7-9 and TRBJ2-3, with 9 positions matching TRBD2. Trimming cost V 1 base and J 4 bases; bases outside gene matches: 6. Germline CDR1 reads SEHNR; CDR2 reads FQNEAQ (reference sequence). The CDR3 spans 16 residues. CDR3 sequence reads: CASSLDSGRSADTQYF. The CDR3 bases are TGTGCCAGCAGCTTAGATAGCGGGAGATCCGCAGATACGCAGTATTTT.

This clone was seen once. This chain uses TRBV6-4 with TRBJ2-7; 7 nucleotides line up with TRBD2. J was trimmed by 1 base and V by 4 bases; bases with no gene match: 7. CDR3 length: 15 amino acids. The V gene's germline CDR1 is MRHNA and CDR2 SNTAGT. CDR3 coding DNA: TGTGCCAGCAGTGTCGACTCTAGCGGTTCCTACGAGCAGTACTTC. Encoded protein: CASSVDSSGSYEQYF.

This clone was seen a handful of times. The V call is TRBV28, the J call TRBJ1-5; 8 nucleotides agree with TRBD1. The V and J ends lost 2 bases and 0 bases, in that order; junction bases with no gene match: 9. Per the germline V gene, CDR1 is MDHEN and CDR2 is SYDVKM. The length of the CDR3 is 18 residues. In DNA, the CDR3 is TGTGCCAGCAGTTTACCCCGCCCGGACAGGGTTAGCAATCAGCCCCAGCATTTT. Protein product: CASSLPRPDRVSNQPQHF.

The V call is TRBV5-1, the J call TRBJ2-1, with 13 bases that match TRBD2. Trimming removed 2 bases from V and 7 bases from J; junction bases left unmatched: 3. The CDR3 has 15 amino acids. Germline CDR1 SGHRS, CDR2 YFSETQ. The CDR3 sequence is CASSLLTSGRNEQFF. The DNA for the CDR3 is TGCGCCAGCAGCTTACTGACTAGCGGGAGGAATGAGCAGTTCTTC.

CDR3 amino acids: CASSATQGPGQNEQFF. CDR3 DNA sequence: TGTGCCAGCAGTGCGACACAGGGTCCCGGTCAGAATGAGCAGTTCTTC. J is TRBJ2-1 and V is TRBV25-1; D might be TRBD1 (6 bases). V dropped 4 bases and J dropped 7 bases, with 20 bases sitting between them. The CDR3 consists of 16 residues. Germline assignment: CDR1 MGHDK and CDR2 SYGVNS.

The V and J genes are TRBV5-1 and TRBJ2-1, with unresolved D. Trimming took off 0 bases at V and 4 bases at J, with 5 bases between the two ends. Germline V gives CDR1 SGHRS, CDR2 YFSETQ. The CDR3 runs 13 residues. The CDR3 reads CASSLVGYNEQFF. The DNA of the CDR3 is TGCGCCAGCAGCTTGGTCGGTTACAATGAGCAGTTCTTC.

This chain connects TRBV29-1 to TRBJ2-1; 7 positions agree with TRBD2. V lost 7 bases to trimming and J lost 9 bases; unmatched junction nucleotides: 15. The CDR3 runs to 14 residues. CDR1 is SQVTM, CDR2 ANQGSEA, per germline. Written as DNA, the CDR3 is TGCAGCGCATCCCGCGGGAGAAAGAGTAGTGAGCAGTTCTTC. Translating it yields CSASRGRKSSEQFF.

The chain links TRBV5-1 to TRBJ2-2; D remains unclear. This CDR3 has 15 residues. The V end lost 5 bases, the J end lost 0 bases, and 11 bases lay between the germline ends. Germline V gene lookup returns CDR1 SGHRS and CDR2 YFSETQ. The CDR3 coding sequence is TGCGCCAGCAGAGGAACCAGGTCGAACACCGGGGAGCTGTTTTTT. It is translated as CASRGTRSNTGELFF.

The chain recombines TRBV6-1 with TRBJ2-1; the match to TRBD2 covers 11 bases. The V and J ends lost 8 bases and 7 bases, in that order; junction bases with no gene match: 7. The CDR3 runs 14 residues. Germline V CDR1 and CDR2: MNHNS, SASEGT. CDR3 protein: CASGFSGRANEQFF. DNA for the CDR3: TGTGCCAGCGGGTTTAGCGGGAGGGCGAATGAGCAGTTCTTC.

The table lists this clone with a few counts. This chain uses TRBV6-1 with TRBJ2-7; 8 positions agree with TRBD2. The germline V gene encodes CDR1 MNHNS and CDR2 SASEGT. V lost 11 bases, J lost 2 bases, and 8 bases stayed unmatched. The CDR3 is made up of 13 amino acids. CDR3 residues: CAFGGGSAYEQYF. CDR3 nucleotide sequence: TGTGCCTTCGGGGGGGGGTCGGCCTACGAGCAGTACTTC.

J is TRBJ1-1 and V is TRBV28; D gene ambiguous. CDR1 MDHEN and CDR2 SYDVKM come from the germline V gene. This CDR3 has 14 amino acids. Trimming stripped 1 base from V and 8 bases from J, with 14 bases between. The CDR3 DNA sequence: TGTGCCAGCAGTTTATACCTTGAGGGCGCCGAAGCTTTCTTT. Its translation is CASSLYLEGAEAFF.

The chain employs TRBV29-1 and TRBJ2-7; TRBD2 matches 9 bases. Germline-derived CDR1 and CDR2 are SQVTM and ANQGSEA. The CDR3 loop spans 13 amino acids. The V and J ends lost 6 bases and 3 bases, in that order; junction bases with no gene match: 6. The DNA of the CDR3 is TGCAGCGTGAGGCGGGAGGGAGGCTACGAGCAGTACTTC. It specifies CSVRREGGYEQYF.

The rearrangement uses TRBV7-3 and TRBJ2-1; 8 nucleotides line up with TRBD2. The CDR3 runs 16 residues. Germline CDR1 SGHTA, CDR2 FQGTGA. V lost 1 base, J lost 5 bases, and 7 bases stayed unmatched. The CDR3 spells CASSLKPRTSHNEQFF. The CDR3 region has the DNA TGTGCCAGCAGCTTAAAACCGAGGACTAGCCACAATGAGCAGTTCTTC.

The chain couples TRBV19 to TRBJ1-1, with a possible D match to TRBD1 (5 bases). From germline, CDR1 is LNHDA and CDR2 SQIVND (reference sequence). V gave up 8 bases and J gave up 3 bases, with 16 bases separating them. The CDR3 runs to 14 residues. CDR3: CASAWTQAYTEAFF. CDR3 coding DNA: TGTGCCAGTGCGTGGACACAGGCCTACACTGAAGCTTTCTTT.

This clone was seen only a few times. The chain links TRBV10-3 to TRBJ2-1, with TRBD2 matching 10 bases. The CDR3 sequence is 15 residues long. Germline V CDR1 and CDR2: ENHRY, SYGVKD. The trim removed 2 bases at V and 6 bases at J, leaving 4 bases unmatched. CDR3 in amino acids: CAISERLAGANEQFF. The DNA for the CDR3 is TGTGCCATCAGTGAGAGGCTAGCGGGAGCCAATGAGCAGTTCTTC.

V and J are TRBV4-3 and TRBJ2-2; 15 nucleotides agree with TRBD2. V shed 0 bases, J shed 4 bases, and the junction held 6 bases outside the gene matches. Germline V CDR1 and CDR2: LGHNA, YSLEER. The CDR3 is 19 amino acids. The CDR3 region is CASSQEYGLAGGRTGELFF. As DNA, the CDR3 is TGCGCCAGCAGCCAAGAATATGGACTAGCGGGAGGGCGCACCGGGGAGCTGTTTTTT.

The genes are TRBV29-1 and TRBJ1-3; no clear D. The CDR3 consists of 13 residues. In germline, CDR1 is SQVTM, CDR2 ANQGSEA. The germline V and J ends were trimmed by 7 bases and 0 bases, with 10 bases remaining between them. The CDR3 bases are TGCAGCGGGGCCACCACCTCTGGAAACACCATATATTTT. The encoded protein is CSGATTSGNTIYF.

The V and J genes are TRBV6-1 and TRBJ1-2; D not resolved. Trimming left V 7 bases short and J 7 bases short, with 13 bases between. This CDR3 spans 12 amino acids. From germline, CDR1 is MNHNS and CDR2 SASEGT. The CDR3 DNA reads TGTGCCAGCACCGGTTTAGCGGGTGGCTACACCTTC. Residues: CASTGLAGGYTF.

CDR3 in DNA: TGTGCCAGCACCCTAGCGGGAGGGCTCGATGAGCAGTTCTTC. This sequence encodes CASTLAGGLDEQFF. The chain carries TRBV28 and TRBJ2-1, with 12 bases matching TRBD2. CDR3 length equals 14 residues. Per germline, CDR1 MDHEN and CDR2 SYDVKM. V shed 7 bases and J 8 bases; nucleotides not matched to a gene: 6. Combining the CDR3 with reference TRBV28 and TRBJ2-1 gives the whole variable domain DVKVTQSSRYLVKRTGEKVFLECVQDMDHENMFWYRQDPGLGLRLIYFSYDVKMKEKGDIPEGYSVSREKKERFSLILESASTNQTSMYLCASTLAGGLDEQFFGPGTRLTVL.

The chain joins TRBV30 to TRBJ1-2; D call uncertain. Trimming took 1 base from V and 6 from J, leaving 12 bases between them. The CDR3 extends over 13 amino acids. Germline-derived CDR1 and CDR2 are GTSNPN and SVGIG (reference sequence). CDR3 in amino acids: CAWSEGLIHGYTF. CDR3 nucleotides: TGTGCCTGGAGTGAAGGACTGATTCATGGCTACACCTTC.